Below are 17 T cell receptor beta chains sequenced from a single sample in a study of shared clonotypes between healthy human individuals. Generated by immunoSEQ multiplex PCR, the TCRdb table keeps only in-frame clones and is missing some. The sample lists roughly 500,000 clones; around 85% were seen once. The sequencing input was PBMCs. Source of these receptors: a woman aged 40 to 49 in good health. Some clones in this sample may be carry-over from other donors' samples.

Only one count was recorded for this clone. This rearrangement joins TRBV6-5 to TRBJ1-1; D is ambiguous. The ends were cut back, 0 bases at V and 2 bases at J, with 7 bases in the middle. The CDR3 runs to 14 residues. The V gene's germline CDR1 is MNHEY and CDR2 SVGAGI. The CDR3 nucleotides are TGTGCCAGCAGTTACTCGAGACGCAACACTGAAGCTTTCTTT. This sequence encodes CASSYSRRNTEAFF.

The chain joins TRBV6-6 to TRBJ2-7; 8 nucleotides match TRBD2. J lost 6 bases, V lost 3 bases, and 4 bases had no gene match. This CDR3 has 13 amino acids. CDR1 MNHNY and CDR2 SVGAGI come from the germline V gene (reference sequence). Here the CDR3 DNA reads TGTGCCAGCAGTTATAGGGCGGGAGGCGAGCAGTACTTC. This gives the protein CASSYRAGGEQYF.

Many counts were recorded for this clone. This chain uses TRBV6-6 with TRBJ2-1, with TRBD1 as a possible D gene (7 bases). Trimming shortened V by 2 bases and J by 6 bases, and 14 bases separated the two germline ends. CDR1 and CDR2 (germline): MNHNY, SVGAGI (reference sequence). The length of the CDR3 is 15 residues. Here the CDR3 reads CASSYGPGGSNEQFF. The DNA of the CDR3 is TGTGCCAGCAGTTACGGTCCAGGGGGGTCCAATGAGCAGTTCTTC.

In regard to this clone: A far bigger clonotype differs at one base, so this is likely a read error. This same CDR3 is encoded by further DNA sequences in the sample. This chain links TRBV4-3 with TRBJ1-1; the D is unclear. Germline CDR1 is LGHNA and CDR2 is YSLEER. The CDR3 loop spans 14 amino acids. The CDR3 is CASSQRTSSTEAFF. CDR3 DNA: TGCGCCAGCAGCCAACGTACGTCGAGCACTGAGGCTTTCTTT.

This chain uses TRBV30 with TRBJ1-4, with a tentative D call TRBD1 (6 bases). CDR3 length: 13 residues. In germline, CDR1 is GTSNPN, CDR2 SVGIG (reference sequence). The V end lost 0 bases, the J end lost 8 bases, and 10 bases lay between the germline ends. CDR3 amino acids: CAWSVQGREKLFF. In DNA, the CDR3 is TGTGCCTGGAGTGTACAGGGTAGAGAAAAACTGTTTTTT.

The CDR3, as DNA: TGTGCCAGCAGTTCCGACAGGGGGCAGGAGACCCAGTACTTC. It is translated as CASSSDRGQETQYF. The V call is TRBV7-6, the J call TRBJ2-5, with 10 bases matching TRBD1. This CDR3 has 14 residues. V dropped 6 bases and J dropped 5; count of bases not matched to a gene: 6. CDR1 is SGHVS, CDR2 FNYEAQ, per germline.

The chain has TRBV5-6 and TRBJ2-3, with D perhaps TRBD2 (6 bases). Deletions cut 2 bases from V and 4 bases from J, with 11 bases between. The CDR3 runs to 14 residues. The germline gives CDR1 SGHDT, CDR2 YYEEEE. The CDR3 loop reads CASSFQLASDTQYF. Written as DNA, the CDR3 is TGTGCCAGCAGCTTCCAACTAGCCTCAGATACGCAGTATTTT. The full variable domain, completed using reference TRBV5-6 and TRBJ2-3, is DAGVTQSPTHLIKTRGQQVTLRCSPKSGHDTVSWYQQALGQGPQFIFQYYEEEERQRGNFPDRFSGHQFPNYSSELNVNALLLGDSALYLCASSFQLASDTQYFGPGTRLTVL.

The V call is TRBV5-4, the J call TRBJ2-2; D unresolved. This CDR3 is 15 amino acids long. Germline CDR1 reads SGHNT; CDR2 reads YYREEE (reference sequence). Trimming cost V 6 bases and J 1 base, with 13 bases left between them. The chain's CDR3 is CASNNRGGNTGELFF. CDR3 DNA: TGTGCCAGCAACAACCGCGGCGGGAACACCGGGGAGCTGTTTTTT.

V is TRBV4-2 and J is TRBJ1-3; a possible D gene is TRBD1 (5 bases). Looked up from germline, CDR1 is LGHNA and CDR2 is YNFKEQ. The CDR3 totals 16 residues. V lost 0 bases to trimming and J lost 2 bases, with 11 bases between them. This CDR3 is CASSQEIRAPGNTIYF. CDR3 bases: TGTGCCAGCAGCCAAGAAATCAGGGCCCCTGGAAACACCATATATTTT.

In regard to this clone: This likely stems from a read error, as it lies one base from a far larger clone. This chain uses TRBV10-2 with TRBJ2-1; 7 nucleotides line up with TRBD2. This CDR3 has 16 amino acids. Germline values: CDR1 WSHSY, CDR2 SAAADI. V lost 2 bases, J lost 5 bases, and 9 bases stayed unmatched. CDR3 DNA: TGCGCCAGCAGTGAGCCAGGACCAGCGGGGAACAATGAGCAGTTCTTC. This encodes CASSEPGPAGNNEQFF.

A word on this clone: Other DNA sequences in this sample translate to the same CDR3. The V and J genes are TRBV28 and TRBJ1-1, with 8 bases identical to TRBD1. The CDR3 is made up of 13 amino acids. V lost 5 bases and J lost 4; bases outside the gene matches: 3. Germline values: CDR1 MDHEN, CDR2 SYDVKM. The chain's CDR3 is CASSLQGGTEAFF. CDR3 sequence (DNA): TGTGCCAGCAGTCTACAGGGGGGCACTGAAGCTTTCTTT. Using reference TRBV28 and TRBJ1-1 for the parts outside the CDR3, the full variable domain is DVKVTQSSRYLVKRTGEKVFLECVQDMDHENMFWYRQDPGLGLRLIYFSYDVKMKEKGDIPEGYSVSREKKERFSLILESASTNQTSMYLCASSLQGGTEAFFGQGTRLTVV.

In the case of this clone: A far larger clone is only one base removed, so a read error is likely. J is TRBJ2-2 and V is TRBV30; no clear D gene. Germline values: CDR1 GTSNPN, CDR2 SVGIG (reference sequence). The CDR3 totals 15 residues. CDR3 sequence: CAWSRGSKNTWELFF. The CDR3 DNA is TGTGCCTGGAGTCGAGGAAGCAAGAACACCTGGGAGCTGTTTTTT.

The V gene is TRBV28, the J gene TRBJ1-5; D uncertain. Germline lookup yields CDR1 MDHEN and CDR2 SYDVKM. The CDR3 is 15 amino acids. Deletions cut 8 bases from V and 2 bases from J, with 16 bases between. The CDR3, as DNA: TGTGCCAGCGGTATGACGGTCGCGGGCAATCAGCCCCAGCATTTT. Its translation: CASGMTVAGNQPQHF.

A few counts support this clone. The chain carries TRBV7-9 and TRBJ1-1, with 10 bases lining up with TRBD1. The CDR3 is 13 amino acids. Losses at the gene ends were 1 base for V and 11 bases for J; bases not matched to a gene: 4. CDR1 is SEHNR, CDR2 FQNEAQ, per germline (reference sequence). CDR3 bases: TGTGCCAGCAGCTTAGTGGGACAGGGGTTGGCTTTCTTT. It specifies CASSLVGQGLAFF.

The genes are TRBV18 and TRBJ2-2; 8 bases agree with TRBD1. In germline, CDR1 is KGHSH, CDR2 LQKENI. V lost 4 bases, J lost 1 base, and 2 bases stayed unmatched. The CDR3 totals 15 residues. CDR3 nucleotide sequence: TGTGCCAGCTCACGCGGACAGGGGAACACCGGGGAGCTGTTTTTT. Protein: CASSRGQGNTGELFF. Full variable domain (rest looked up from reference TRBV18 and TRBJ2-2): NAGVMQNPRHLVRRRGQEARLRCSPMKGHSHVYWYRQLPEEGLKFMVYLQKENIIDESGMPKERFSAEFPKEGPSILRIQQVVRGDSAAYFCASSRGQGNTGELFFGEGSRLTVL.

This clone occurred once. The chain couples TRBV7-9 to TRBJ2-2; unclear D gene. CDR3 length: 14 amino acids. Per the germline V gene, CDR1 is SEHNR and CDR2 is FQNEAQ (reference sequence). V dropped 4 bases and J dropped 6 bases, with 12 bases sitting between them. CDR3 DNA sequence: TGTGCCAGCAGCTCGCAACCGGTTGCCGGGGAGCTGTTTTTT. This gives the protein CASSSQPVAGELFF.

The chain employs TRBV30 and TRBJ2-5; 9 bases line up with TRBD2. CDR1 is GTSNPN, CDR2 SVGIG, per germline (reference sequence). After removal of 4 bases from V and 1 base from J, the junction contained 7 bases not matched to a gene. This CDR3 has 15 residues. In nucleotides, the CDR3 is TGTGCCTGGATGGGGCCGGGACTAGCCCAAGAGACCCAGTACTTC. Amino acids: CAWMGPGLAQETQYF. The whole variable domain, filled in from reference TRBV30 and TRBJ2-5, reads SQTIHQWPATLVQPVGSPLSLECTVEGTSNPNLYWYRQAAGRGLQLLFYSVGIGQISSEVPQNLSASRPQDRQFILSSKKLLLSDSGFYLCAWMGPGLAQETQYFGPGTRLLVL.